This T cell receptor beta chain was obtained from a study of shared clonotypes between healthy human individuals. Study-level results: It was anticipated that sequencing depth would influence how many clonotypes donors shared.

Naivety among CD8 cells was defined by CD45RO negativity and positive CCR7 selection, thereby excluding terminally differentiated effector memory CD45RA+ cells. Trimming removed 4 bases from V and 6 bases from J; junction bases left unmatched: 7. CDR1 SGHRS and CDR2 YFSETQ come from the germline V gene. The CDR3 sequence is 14 residues long. Generated by immunoSEQ multiplex PCR, the TCRdb table keeps only in-frame clones and is missing some. The table includes around 2.1 million clones, 93% detected once. As to this clone: What it recognizes is unknown.

The rearrangement uses TRBV5-1 and TRBJ2-4, with TRBD2 identical over 7 bases. Sequencing used naive CD8+ T cells from PBMCs. This TCR came from a man aged 18 to 30 in good health. Some clones in this sample may be carry-over from other donors' samples. The CDR3 sequence is CASSPGRGVNIQYF. CDR3 in DNA: TGCGCCAGCAGCCCCGGACGGGGGGTAAACATTCAGTACTTC.